This TCR beta chain was sequenced in a study of T cell responses to AZD1222 COVID-19 vaccine. TCRdb's table, derived via immunoSEQ multiplex PCR, lists solely in-frame clones and lacks some. Altogether roughly 110,000 clones are present, less than 95% being singletons, with the ten largest covering roughly 8%. The CDR3 is 14 amino acids. Germline V lookup: CDR1 ENHRY, CDR2 SYGVKD. Trimming took off 0 bases at V and 2 bases at J, with 8 bases between the two ends. This rearrangement joins TRBV10-3 to TRBJ2-7; D not certain. The clonotype was recovered from an adult who received the AZD1222 COVID-19 vaccine. Sequencing was performed on peripheral blood, taken 28 days after the second AZD1222 dose. The CDR3 here is CAISESYGTYEQYF. The CDR3 DNA sequence: TGTGCCATCAGTGAGTCCTACGGTACCTACGAGCAGTACTTC.